The next 24 T cell receptor beta chains were all read from a single sample in a study of sequential checkpoint blockade in melanoma. The method was immunoSEQ multiplex PCR; TCRdb's version includes in-frame clones alone and lacks a portion of them. There are roughly 12,000 clones in the sample; approximately 79% occur only once, and approximately 57% lies in the top ten. The treatment here: randomized to nivolumab then ipilimumab (arm A) or the reverse (arm B). The input for sequencing was CD8+ T cells sorted from blood (inferred from file names), taken from a patient given nivolumab and ipilimumab in sequence. These receptors originate from a human donor with melanoma.

This clone was detected only a few times. The rearrangement uses TRBV7-9 and TRBJ1-2, with D possibly TRBD1 on 5 matching bases. V lost 2 bases and J lost 3, with 25 bases in between. Germline CDR1 SEHNR, CDR2 FQNEAQ (reference sequence). CDR3 length: 19 amino acids. The CDR3 spells CASSLSLPQGPLYDYGYTF. For the CDR3, the DNA is TGTGCCAGCAGCTTATCCCTACCTCAGGGTCCTCTCTATGACTATGGCTACACCTTC.

This chain connects TRBV9 to TRBJ2-7; 10 bases are shared with TRBD2. V dropped 4 bases and J dropped 2; count of bases not matched to a gene: 6. The germline V gene encodes CDR1 SGDLS and CDR2 YYNGEE. The CDR3 consists of 15 residues. The CDR3 coding sequence is TGTGCCAGCAGCCCCGCTAGCGGGAGTACCTACGAGCAGTACTTC. As protein: CASSPASGSTYEQYF.

This clone was picked up a small number of times. The V and J genes are TRBV7-9 and TRBJ2-1, with 11 nucleotides matching TRBD2. The V and J ends lost 5 bases and 4 bases, in that order; junction bases with no gene match: 7. Germline CDR1 reads SEHNR; CDR2 reads FQNEAQ (reference sequence). The CDR3 totals 16 residues. The CDR3 here is CASSPQGLAEYNEQFF. The CDR3 DNA follows: TGTGCCAGCAGCCCCCAGGGACTAGCGGAGTACAATGAGCAGTTCTTC.

The rearrangement joins TRBV5-4 to TRBJ2-7; no definite D call. Germline CDR1 is SGHNT and CDR2 is YYREEE (reference sequence). This CDR3 has 14 amino acids. V was cut by 0 bases and J by 3 bases, with 10 bases left in between. CDR3 residues: CASSLDWLDYEQYF. The CDR3 DNA sequence: TGTGCCAGCAGCTTGGATTGGCTCGACTACGAGCAGTACTTC. The full variable domain, with the rest looked up from reference TRBV5-4 and TRBJ2-7, is ETGVTQSPTHLIKTRGQQVTLRCSSQSGHNTVSWYQQALGQGPQFIFQYYREEENGRGNFPPRFSGLQFPNYSSELNVNALELDDSALYLCASSLDWLDYEQYFGPGTRLTVT.

V gene TRBV19 combines with J gene TRBJ2-3; D is uncertain. The CDR3 runs 11 residues. V lost 6 bases, J lost 2 bases, and 3 bases lay in between. Looked up from germline, CDR1 is LNHDA and CDR2 is SQIVND (reference sequence). CDR3 residues: CASSFTDTQYF. CDR3 DNA sequence: TGTGCCAGTAGCTTCACAGATACGCAGTATTTT.

V usage is TRBV19 and J usage is TRBJ1-4; D call uncertain. Germline-derived CDR1 and CDR2 are LNHDA and SQIVND (reference sequence). Trimming pared 2 bases from V and 0 bases from J, leaving 16 bases between. This CDR3 is built from 18 residues. The CDR3 sequence is CASSISSGGLATNEKLFF. The CDR3 nucleotides are TGTGCCAGTAGTATAAGTTCGGGAGGACTTGCAACTAATGAAAAACTGTTTTTT.

The CDR3 bases are TGTGCCAGCAGCTCCAGGGGCGAGGAGACCCAGTACTTC. Amino acids: CASSSRGEETQYF. The J gene is TRBJ2-5, the V gene TRBV5-4; D perhaps matches TRBD1 (6 bases). Between the trimmed V and J ends, which lost 3 bases and 5 bases, there was a span of 11 bases. CDR1 and CDR2 from the germline V gene are SGHNT and YYREEE (reference sequence). This CDR3 has 13 amino acids.

V gene TRBV7-2 combines with J gene TRBJ2-5; 11 bases map to TRBD1. This CDR3 has 16 residues. Trimming cost V 3 bases and J 0 bases; bases outside gene matches: 3. From germline, CDR1 is SGHTA and CDR2 FQGNSA. CDR3 DNA: TGTGCCAGCAGCTTTCCGGGACAGGGGGACCAAGAGACCCAGTACTTC. This codes for CASSFPGQGDQETQYF.

The chain has TRBV4-3 and TRBJ1-5; D unresolved. The CDR3 is 13 residues long. The V end lost 2 bases, the J end lost 4 bases, and 6 bases lay between the germline ends. Germline V gives CDR1 LGHNA, CDR2 YSLEER. The CDR3 coding sequence is TGCGCCAGCAGCCAAATCCAGAATCAGCCCCAGCATTTT. Protein sequence: CASSQIQNQPQHF.

The rearrangement joins TRBV9 to TRBJ2-7; a weak D match, TRBD2 (5 bases). Trimming removed 1 base from V and 1 base from J, with 12 bases in between. Germline V gene sequence: CDR1 SGDLS, CDR2 YYNGEE. The CDR3 runs 15 residues. CDR3 residues: CASSVTRDYSYEQYF. CDR3 DNA: TGTGCCAGCAGCGTAACACGAGACTATTCCTACGAGCAGTACTTC.

The CDR3 loop reads CASSSTLAGEQFF. The CDR3 DNA follows: TGTGCCAGCAGTTCCACACTAGCGGGGGAGCAGTTCTTC. The V gene is TRBV27, the J gene TRBJ2-1; 10 nucleotides line up with TRBD2. V lost 4 bases to trimming and J lost 10 bases; unmatched junction nucleotides: 4. This CDR3 contains 13 residues. Germline assignment: CDR1 MNHEY and CDR2 SMNVEV (reference sequence).

A few counts support this clone. The V call is TRBV19, the J call TRBJ2-1; 13 bases fit TRBD2. V was clipped by 6 bases and J by 6 bases; unmatched bases: 5. The CDR3 runs to 15 residues. CDR1 and CDR2 from the germline V gene are LNHDA and SQIVND (reference sequence). In nucleotides, the CDR3 is TGTGCCAGTAGACTAGCGGGGGGGCCAGGCAATGAGCAGTTCTTC. Translation: CASRLAGGPGNEQFF.

This clone was found once. CDR3: CASSPGTGDQNYGYTF. Here the CDR3 DNA reads TGTGCCAGCTCACCGGGAACAGGGGACCAAAACTATGGCTACACCTTC. The chain employs TRBV18 and TRBJ1-2, with TRBD1 identical over 7 bases. CDR1 KGHSH and CDR2 LQKENI come from the germline V gene. The CDR3 is 16 amino acids. V shed 3 bases, J shed 2 bases, and the junction held 9 bases outside the gene matches.

J is TRBJ1-5 and V is TRBV29-1; D is uncertain. The length of the CDR3 is 13 residues. Germline CDR1 SQVTM, CDR2 ANQGSEA. V was shortened by 3 bases and J by 7 bases, with 13 bases between the two germline ends. CDR3 sequence: CSVEEGAGQPQHF. Written as DNA, the CDR3 is TGCAGCGTTGAGGAGGGCGCCGGGCAGCCCCAGCATTTT.

The chain combines TRBV6-5 with TRBJ2-5, with 7 positions matching TRBD2. CDR1 and CDR2 from the germline V gene are MNHEY and SVGAGI. This CDR3 region has 15 residues. Trimming took 0 bases from V and 3 from J; bases not matched to a gene: 4. CDR3 nucleotide sequence: TGTGCCAGCAGTTACTCGGGACTATCTGAAGAGACCCAGTACTTC. Translated: CASSYSGLSEETQYF.

The rearrangement links TRBV19 to TRBJ1-2, with D possibly TRBD1 on 5 matching bases. CDR3 length equals 19 residues. The V end lost 4 bases, the J end lost 2 bases, and 26 bases lay between the germline ends. Germline V lookup: CDR1 LNHDA, CDR2 SQIVND (reference sequence). The CDR3 region is CASSTLPRFDSPLNYGYTF. The DNA of the CDR3 is TGTGCCAGTAGTACCCTACCGCGATTCGACAGTCCCCTAAACTATGGCTACACCTTC.

This clone was seen a few times. The rearrangement uses TRBV7-9 and TRBJ1-2; 9 nucleotides align to TRBD1. V was clipped by 5 bases and J by 1 base; unmatched bases: 5. Germline CDR1 is SEHNR and CDR2 is FQNEAQ (reference sequence). The CDR3 spans 15 residues. As DNA, the CDR3 is TGTGCCAGCAGCCCCCGGACAGGGGATAACTATGGCTACACCTTC. Translated, it gives CASSPRTGDNYGYTF.

The chain links TRBV9 to TRBJ1-1; TRBD1 might be the D (5 bases). CDR3 size: 13 residues. V lost 4 bases, J lost 3 bases, and 10 bases lay in between. The germline gives CDR1 SGDLS, CDR2 YYNGEE. CDR3 in DNA: TGTGCCAGCAGCACAGGTCTCCACACTGAAGCTTTCTTT. Translation: CASSTGLHTEAFF. Combining the CDR3 with reference TRBV9 and TRBJ1-1 gives the whole variable domain DSGVTQTPKHLITATGQRVTLRCSPRSGDLSVYWYQQSLDQGLQFLIQYYNGEERAKGNILERFSAQQFPDLHSELNLSSLELGDSALYFCASSTGLHTEAFFGQGTRLTVV.

The chain has TRBV9 and TRBJ1-1; tentative D call: TRBD1 (5 bases). CDR3 length: 11 amino acids. Trimming removed 4 bases from V and 8 bases from J, with 9 bases in between. Germline V lookup: CDR1 SGDLS, CDR2 YYNGEE. DNA of the CDR3: TGTGCCAGCAGCCAGGGTCTGGAAGCTTTCTTT. It specifies CASSQGLEAFF.

This chain joins TRBV4-2 and TRBJ2-1; 8 bases agree with TRBD2. V shed 0 bases, J shed 6 bases, and the junction held 1 base outside the gene matches. The germline V gene has CDR1 LGHNA and CDR2 YNFKEQ. The CDR3 consists of 14 residues. The DNA for the CDR3 is TGTGCCAGCAGCCAAGATCTAGCGGGCAATGAGCAGTTCTTC. Protein sequence: CASSQDLAGNEQFF.

This sequence joins TRBV7-9 and TRBJ2-3, with D uncertain. Germline-derived CDR1 and CDR2 are SEHNR and FQNEAQ (reference sequence). This CDR3 region has 15 residues. Deletions cut 6 bases from V and 0 bases from J, with 13 bases between. CDR3 in DNA: TGTGCCAGCAGTCCTCGAGAGAGTAGCACAGATACGCAGTATTTT. Translation gives CASSPRESSTDTQYF. Full variable domain (rest looked up from reference TRBV7-9 and TRBJ2-3): DTGVSQNPRHKITKRGQNVTFRCDPISEHNRLYWYRQTLGQGPEFLTYFQNEAQLEKSRLLSDRFSAERPKGSFSTLEIQRTEQGDSAMYLCASSPRESSTDTQYFGPGTRLTVL.

The V and J genes are TRBV9 and TRBJ2-5; a possible D gene is TRBD1 (6 bases). This CDR3 contains 13 residues. The V end lost 5 bases, the J end lost 2 bases, and 10 bases lay between the germline ends. Germline V gene lookup returns CDR1 SGDLS and CDR2 YYNGEE. The CDR3 DNA reads TGTGCCAGCAGGGGGACAACTCAAGAGACCCAGTACTTC. Residues: CASRGTTQETQYF.

J is TRBJ1-1 and V is TRBV29-1; D ambiguous. The CDR3 runs 14 residues. Looked up from germline, CDR1 is SQVTM and CDR2 is ANQGSEA. V gave up 4 bases and J gave up 4 bases, with 16 bases separating them. DNA of the CDR3: TGCAGCGTTGGCATCGGGAACGAACTCACTGAAGCTTTCTTT. The encoded protein is CSVGIGNELTEAFF.

This chain links TRBV18 with TRBJ2-7; TRBD1 matches at 9 bases. CDR1 and CDR2 (germline): KGHSH, LQKENI. V was clipped by 3 bases and J by 3 bases; unmatched bases: 3. CDR3 length: 14 residues. CDR3 loop: CASSPRDRDYEQYF. CDR3 bases: TGTGCCAGCTCACCGCGGGACAGGGACTACGAGCAGTACTTC.